This T cell receptor (beta chain) was observed in a study of cytomegalovirus exposure and HLA in healthy donors. General study results and limits: Further analysis was carried out later, and it showed several of the most significant clusters appearing linked to common viral pathogens.

Germline V lookup: CDR1 SGHAT, CDR2 FQNNGV. The CDR3 spans 16 residues. Trimming at V came to 5 bases and at J to 0 bases, leaving 5 bases not matched to a gene. The PCR was carried out with 60 Vbeta primers and 13 Jbeta primers. The data were produced by immunoSEQ multiplex PCR, yet TCRdb's version contains in-frame clones alone and is incomplete. The repertoire holds 160,000 or so clones, with 80% to 90% as singletons. A word on this clone: Its antigen is not known.

The donors gave bone marrow, and they were healthy. In nominal health when sampled, donors likely had unrecorded immune exposures nonetheless. The chain employs TRBV11-2 and TRBJ2-5, with TRBD1 matching 11 bases. This TCR derives from a young woman in good health and CMV-seropositive. Sequences were obtained from PBMCs. The CDR3 loop is CASSGGTGGYQETQYF. The DNA of the CDR3 is TGTGCCAGCAGCGGGGGGACAGGGGGGTACCAAGAGACCCAGTACTTC.